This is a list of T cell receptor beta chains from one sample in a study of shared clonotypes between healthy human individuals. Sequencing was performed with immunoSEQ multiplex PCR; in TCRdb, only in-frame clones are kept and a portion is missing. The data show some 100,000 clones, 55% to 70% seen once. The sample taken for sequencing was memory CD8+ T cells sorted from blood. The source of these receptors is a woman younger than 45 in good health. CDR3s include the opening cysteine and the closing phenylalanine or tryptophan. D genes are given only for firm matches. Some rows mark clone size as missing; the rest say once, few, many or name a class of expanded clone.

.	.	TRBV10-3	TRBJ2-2	TGTGCCATCAGTGAAACTAGTTGGGTCACCGGGGAGCTGTTTTTT	CAISETSWVTGELFF
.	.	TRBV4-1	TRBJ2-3	TGCGCCAGTAGAGAAGGGGGTGGAGGGGATACGCAGTATTTT	CASREGGGGDTQYF
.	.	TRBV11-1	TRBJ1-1	TGTGCCAGCAGCTTAATTGCGAACACTGAAGCTTTCTTT	CASSLIANTEAFF
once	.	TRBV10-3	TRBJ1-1	TGTGCCATCAGTTGCCAGGGGACCCAAGGGAGAGCTTTCTTT	CAISCQGTQGRAFF
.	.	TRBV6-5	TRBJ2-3	TGTGCCAGCAGTTCCCGACATGGGAAACGCACAGATACGCAGTATTTT	CASSSRHGKRTDTQYF
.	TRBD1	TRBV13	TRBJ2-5	TGTGCCAGCAGCCCGGACAGGGGGGATGAGACCCAGTACTTC	CASSPDRGDETQYF
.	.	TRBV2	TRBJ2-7	TGTGCCAGCAGTGAAGCGCTAGTCTACGAGCAGTACTTC	CASSEALVYEQYF
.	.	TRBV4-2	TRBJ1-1	TGTGCCAGCAGCTTGCCCGGGGGAGGGGCCACTGAAGCTTTCTTT	CASSLPGGGATEAFF
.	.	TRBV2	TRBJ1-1	TGTGCCACAGACAGTAACACTGAAGCTTTCTTT	CATDSNTEAFF
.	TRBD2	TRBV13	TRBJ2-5	TGTGCCAGCACGGACCGGGACTACGAAGAGACCCAGTACTTC	CASTDRDYEETQYF
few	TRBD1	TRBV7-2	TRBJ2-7	TGTGCCAGCAGCCCACGACAGGGGGAGGCAAACGAGCAGTACTTC	CASSPRQGEANEQYF
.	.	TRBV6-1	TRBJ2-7	TGTGCCAGCAGTGAGCGGGGTTCCCCCTACGAGCAGTACTTC	CASSERGSPYEQYF
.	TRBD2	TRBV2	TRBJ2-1	TGTGCCAGTTCCGGACTAGCCAACAATGAGCAGTTCTTC	CASSGLANNEQFF
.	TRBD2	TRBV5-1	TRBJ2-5	TGCGCCAGCAGCCCTGGGAGGGAGCAAGAGACCCAGTACTTC	CASSPGREQETQYF
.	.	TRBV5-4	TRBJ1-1	TGTGCCTCTTACAGGGACCCACGATGGAACACTGAAGCTTTCTTT	CASYRDPRWNTEAFF
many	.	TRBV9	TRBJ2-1	TGTGCCAGCAGCCCGGGGGGCTGGACCGCACTTTTCTACAATGAGCAGTTCTTC	CASSPGGWTALFYNEQFF
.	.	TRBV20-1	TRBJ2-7	TGCAGTGCCCCCCGCTATTCCGAGCAGTACTTC	CSAPRYSEQYF